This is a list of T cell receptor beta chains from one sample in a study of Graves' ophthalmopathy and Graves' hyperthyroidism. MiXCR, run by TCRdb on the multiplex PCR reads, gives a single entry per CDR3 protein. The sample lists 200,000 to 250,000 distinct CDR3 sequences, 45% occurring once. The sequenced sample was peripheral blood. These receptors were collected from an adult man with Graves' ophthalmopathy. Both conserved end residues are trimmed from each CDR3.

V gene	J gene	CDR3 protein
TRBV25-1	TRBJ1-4	ASSDFDRGSNEKLF
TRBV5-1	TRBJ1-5	ASSTGQTNQPQH
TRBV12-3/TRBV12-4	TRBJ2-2	ASRSLTGELF
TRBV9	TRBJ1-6	ASRPILNSPLH
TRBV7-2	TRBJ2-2	ASSPRQTGELF
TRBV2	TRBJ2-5	ASSGPRDRKTQY
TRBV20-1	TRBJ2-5	SAKSLAYQETQY
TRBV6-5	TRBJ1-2	ASSYSSRDGYT
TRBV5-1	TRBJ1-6	ASSLHQRQGAVPLH
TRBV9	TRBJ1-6	ASSYGQRNSPLH
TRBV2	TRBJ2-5	ASSLDNPDQETQY
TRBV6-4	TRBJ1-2	ASSDGHGDYGYT
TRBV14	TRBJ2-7	ASSPGTPYEQY
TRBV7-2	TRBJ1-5	ASSWTGAGNQPQH
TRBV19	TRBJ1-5	ASSLQSGGNQPQH
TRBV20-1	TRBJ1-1	SAKKSRALNTEAF
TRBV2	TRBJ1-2	ASRMSAGSNYGYT
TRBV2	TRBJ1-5	ASRGNQPQH
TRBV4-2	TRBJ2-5	ASSRSGNQETQY
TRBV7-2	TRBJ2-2	ASSLDGGYTGELF
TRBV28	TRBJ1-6	ASREGFGFGNSPLH
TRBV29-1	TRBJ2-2	SVDLETGELF
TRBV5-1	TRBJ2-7	ASSPRLAESSYEQY
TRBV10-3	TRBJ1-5	AISLGRNQPQH
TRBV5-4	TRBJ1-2	ASSPGGRTVNNYGYT
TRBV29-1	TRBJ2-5	SVPRLGVGQETQY
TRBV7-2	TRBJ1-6	ASSLLGQGNNSPLH
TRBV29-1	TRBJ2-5	SVVPQD
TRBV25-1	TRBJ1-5	ASSGDGFSNQPQH
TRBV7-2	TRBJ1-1	ASSPLWTGKTEAF
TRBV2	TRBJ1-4	ASSYSRDMPATNEKLF
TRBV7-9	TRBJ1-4	ASSTDRGAEKLF
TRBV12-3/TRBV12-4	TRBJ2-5	ASSGGTGKETQY
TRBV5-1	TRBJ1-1	ASSLGQGRTEAF
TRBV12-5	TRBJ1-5	ASGLGNQPQH
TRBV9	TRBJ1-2	ASSQGRQGPITNYGYT
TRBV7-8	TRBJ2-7	ASSLVPGGEAYEQY
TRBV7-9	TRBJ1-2	ASSLRALFYGYT
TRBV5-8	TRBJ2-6	ASSSRDNPSGANVLT
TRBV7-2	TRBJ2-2	ASSLGVYTGELF
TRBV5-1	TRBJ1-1	ASSAGTVNTEAF
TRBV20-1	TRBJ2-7	SAAWTDYEQY
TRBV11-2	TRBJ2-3	ASSSSALRAQY
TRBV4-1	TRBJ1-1	ASTKGSGPNTEAF
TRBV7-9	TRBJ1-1	ASSLTARDTEAF
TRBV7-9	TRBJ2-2	ASRDGTSGVTGELF
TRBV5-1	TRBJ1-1	ASRAGLNTEAF
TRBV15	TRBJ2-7	ATSSGTGTYEQY
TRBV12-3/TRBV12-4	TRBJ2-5	ASSLGQHQETQY
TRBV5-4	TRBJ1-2	VHGRGNSGYYGYT